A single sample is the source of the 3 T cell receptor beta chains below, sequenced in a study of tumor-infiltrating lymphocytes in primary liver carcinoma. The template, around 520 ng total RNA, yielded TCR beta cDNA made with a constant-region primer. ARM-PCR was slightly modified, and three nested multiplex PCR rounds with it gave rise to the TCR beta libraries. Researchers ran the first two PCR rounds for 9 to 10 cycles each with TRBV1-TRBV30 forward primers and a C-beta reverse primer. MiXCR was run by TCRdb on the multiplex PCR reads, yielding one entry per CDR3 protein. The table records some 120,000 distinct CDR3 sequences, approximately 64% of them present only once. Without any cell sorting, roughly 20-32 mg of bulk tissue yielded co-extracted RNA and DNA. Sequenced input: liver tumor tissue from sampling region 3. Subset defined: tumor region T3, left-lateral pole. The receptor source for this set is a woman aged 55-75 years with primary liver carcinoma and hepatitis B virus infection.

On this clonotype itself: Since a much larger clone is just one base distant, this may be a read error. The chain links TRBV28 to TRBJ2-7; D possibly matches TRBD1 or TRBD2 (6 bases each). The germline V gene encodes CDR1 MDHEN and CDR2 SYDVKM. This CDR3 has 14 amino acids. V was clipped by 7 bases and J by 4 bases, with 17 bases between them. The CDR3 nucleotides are TGTGCCAGCAACATAGGGGGGAACCAATACGAGCAGTACTTC. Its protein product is CASNIGGNQYEQYF.

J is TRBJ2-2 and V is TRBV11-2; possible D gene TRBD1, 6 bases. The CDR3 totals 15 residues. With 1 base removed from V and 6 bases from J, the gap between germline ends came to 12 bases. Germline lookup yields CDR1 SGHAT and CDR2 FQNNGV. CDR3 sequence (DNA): TGTGCCAGCAGCTTAGGCCTAACAGGGTCCGGGGAGCTGTTTTTT. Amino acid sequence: CASSLGLTGSGELFF. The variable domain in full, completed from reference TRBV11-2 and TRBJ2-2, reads EAGVAQSPRYKIIEKRQSVAFWCNPISGHATLYWYQQILGQGPKLLIQFQNNGVVDDSQLPKDRFSAERLKGVDSTLKIQPAKLEDSAVYLCASSLGLTGSGELFFGEGSRLTVL.

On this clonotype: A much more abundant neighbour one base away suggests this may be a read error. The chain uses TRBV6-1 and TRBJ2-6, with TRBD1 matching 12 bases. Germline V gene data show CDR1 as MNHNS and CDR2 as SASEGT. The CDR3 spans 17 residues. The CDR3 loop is CASTAGTGGFGANFLTF. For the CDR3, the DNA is TGTGCCAGCACCGCCGGGACAGGGGGCTTTGGGGCCAACTTCCTGACTTTC.